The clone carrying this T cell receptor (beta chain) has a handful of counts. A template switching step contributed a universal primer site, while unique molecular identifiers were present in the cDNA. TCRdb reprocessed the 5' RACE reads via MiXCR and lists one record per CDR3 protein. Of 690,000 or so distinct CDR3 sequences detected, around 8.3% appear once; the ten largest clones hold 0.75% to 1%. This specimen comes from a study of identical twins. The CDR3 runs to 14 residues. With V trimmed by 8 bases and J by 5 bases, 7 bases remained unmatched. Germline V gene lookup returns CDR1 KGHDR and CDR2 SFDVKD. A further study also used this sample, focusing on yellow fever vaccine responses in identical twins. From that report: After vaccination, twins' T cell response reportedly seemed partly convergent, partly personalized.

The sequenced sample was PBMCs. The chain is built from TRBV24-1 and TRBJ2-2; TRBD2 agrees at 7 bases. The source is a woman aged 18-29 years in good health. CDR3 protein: CATNRGGDTGELFF. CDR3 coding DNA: TGTGCCACCAACCGCGGGGGTGATACCGGGGAGCTGTTTTTT.